This TCR beta chain appears in the sequencing data of a study of response to subunit inactivated influenza vaccine. The study's findings and limits: Few new T cells, the authors suggested, are recruited by each seasonal influenza vaccination.

TCRdb re-called the RT-PCR reads through MiXCR, storing one row per CDR3 protein. This table has 400,000 to 650,000 distinct CDR3 sequences, less than 7.5% appearing once. Concerning this clonotype itself: The antigen remains unidentified.

CDR3 length: 13 amino acids. Trimming took off 2 bases at V and 1 base at J, with 5 bases between the two ends. Germline CDR1 and CDR2: GTSNPN and SVGIG (reference sequence). This receptor was taken from a man between 50 and 75 years old who received an inactivated influenza vaccine. The chain joins TRBV30 to TRBJ2-2, with a tentative D call TRBD2 (5 bases). The material sequenced was PBMCs from blood, taken around 2 years after vaccination. CDR3 amino acids: CAWSSGNTGELFF. The DNA of the CDR3 is TGTGCCTGGAGTAGCGGGAACACCGGGGAGCTGTTTTTT. Drawing the rest from reference TRBV30 and TRBJ2-2, the complete variable domain is SQTIHQWPATLVQPVGSPLSLECTVEGTSNPNLYWYRQAAGRGLQLLFYSVGIGQISSEVPQNLSASRPQDRQFILSSKKLLLSDSGFYLCAWSSGNTGELFFGEGSRLTVL.